The 22 T cell receptor beta chains in this list originate from one sample, sequenced in a study of patients and donors after allogeneic stem cell transplantation. A single record per CDR3 protein comes from TCRdb applying MiXCR to the RT-PCR reads. The sample holds under 35,000 distinct CDR3 sequences, around 35% seen once. Sequencing input: blood, either unsorted or a sorted T cell fraction (not recorded which). The receptors were gathered from a human donor who was either an allogeneic HSCT recipient or a stem cell or donor lymphocyte infusion donor (not recorded which). It is not recorded whose cells these are; they may come from a transplant donor.

The rearrangement joins TRBV20-1 to TRBJ1-2; 7 bases match TRBD1. After removal of 5 bases from V and 2 bases from J, the junction contained 5 bases not matched to a gene. The CDR3 has 13 amino acids. CDR1 is DFQATT, CDR2 SNEGSKA, per germline (reference sequence). The CDR3, as DNA: TGCAGTGCTGACCCGACAGGGAACTATGGCTACACCTTC. Its protein is CSADPTGNYGYTF.

The chain uses TRBV20-1 and TRBJ2-2; 13 bases fit TRBD2. The CDR3 totals 16 residues. The V gene's germline CDR1 is DFQATT and CDR2 SNEGSKA (reference sequence). V was clipped by 6 bases and J by 0 bases; unmatched bases: 4. The CDR3 DNA is TGCAGTGCCCAGGGACTAGCGGGAACGAACACCGGGGAGCTGTTTTTT. Amino acids: CSAQGLAGTNTGELFF.

The chain joins TRBV2 to TRBJ1-4; D not resolved. The CDR3 runs 15 residues. Per the germline V gene, CDR1 is SNHLY and CDR2 is FYNNEI. The V end was cut by 0 bases, the J end by 6 bases, with 11 bases between. The chain's CDR3 is CASSEAGRSDEKLFF. The CDR3 nucleotides read TGTGCCAGCAGTGAAGCGGGCAGGTCTGATGAAAAACTGTTTTTT.

In this sample, this clonotype turned up a few times. This rearrangement joins TRBV24-1 to TRBJ2-1, with a weak D call TRBD2 (7 bases). This CDR3 is 13 amino acids long. V gave up 7 bases and J gave up 8 bases, with 14 bases separating them. Germline V CDR1 and CDR2: KGHDR, SFDVKD. The CDR3 DNA reads as TGTGCCACCAGGGCAGGGGCGGGGGATGAGCAGTTCTTC. Amino acid sequence: CATRAGAGDEQFF.

This clonotype was recorded at least ten times. V gene TRBV20-1 combines with J gene TRBJ1-4, with no clear D. Trimming took 4 bases from V and 12 from J, leaving 12 bases between them. This CDR3 is built from 11 residues. Germline V gene data show CDR1 as DFQATT and CDR2 as SNEGSKA (reference sequence). CDR3 residues: CSATSSAQLFF. Here the CDR3 DNA reads TGCAGTGCTACCTCTAGCGCACAACTGTTTTTT.

This chain connects TRBV7-6 to TRBJ1-3; D perhaps matches TRBD1 (5 bases). Germline V CDR1 and CDR2: SGHVS, FNYEAQ. The CDR3 covers 15 residues. Deletions cut 1 base from V and 0 bases from J, with 7 bases between. DNA for the CDR3: TGTGCCAGCAGCTTAGTGGGGACCTCTGGAAACACCATATATTTT. Its protein is CASSLVGTSGNTIYF.

This clonotype was observed a few times. The chain is built from TRBV19 and TRBJ1-1; weak D call: TRBD1 (5 bases). The germline CDR1 and CDR2 sequences are LNHDA and SQIVND (reference sequence). Trimming shortened V by 7 bases and J by 2 bases, and 11 bases separated the two germline ends. CDR3 length: 13 amino acids. This CDR3 is CASTPTVNTEAFF. In nucleotides, the CDR3 is TGTGCCAGTACCCCGACAGTCAACACTGAAGCTTTCTTT.

This chain uses TRBV4-3 with TRBJ2-1; a weak D match, TRBD2 (5 bases). The CDR3 consists of 17 residues. The V gene's germline CDR1 is LGHNA and CDR2 YSLEER. V was trimmed by 4 bases and J by 2 bases, leaving 18 bases between them. The CDR3 protein is CASSRLTEGVTYNEQFF. In DNA form, the CDR3 reads TGCGCCAGCAGCCGACTGACCGAGGGAGTGACCTACAATGAGCAGTTCTTC.

This clonotype was observed a handful of times. The rearrangement links TRBV20-1 to TRBJ1-1; TRBD1 aligns across 8 bases. Looked up from germline, CDR1 is DFQATT and CDR2 is SNEGSKA (reference sequence). V was clipped by 0 bases and J by 2 bases; unmatched bases: 5. This CDR3 is 15 amino acids long. CDR3 residues: CSARDRGRGNTEAFF. DNA for the CDR3: TGCAGTGCTAGAGACAGGGGGCGCGGAAACACTGAAGCTTTCTTT.

The gene calls are TRBV5-4 and TRBJ1-2; maybe TRBD1 (5 bases). Germline V CDR1 and CDR2: SGHNT, YYREEE (reference sequence). The length of the CDR3 is 13 residues. The ends were cut back, 4 bases at V and 8 bases at J, with 15 bases in the middle. The CDR3 nucleotides read TGTGCCAGCAGCCGTCGGGACGGCGGAGGCTACACCTTC. Encoded protein: CASSRRDGGGYTF.

The CDR3 DNA is TGTGCCACCTCCCTGTGGGGGATCCCAGATACGCAGTATTTT. Amino acid sequence: CATSLWGIPDTQYF. This rearrangement joins TRBV24-1 to TRBJ2-3; D is perhaps TRBD1 or TRBD2 (5 bases each). This CDR3 is 14 amino acids long. V was pared by 9 bases and J by 4 bases, with 16 bases between. Germline V lookup: CDR1 KGHDR, CDR2 SFDVKD.

Only a few counts were recorded for this clonotype. The chain uses TRBV5-6 and TRBJ1-2; a weak D match, TRBD1 (5 bases). Trimming shortened V by 0 bases and J by 3 bases, and 9 bases separated the two germline ends. Per the germline V gene, CDR1 is SGHDT and CDR2 is YYEEEE. The CDR3 spans 14 residues. The CDR3 sequence: CASSLERQYYGYTF. Written as DNA, the CDR3 is TGTGCCAGCAGCTTGGAACGACAGTACTATGGCTACACCTTC.

V usage is TRBV6-6 and J usage is TRBJ1-3, with 7 bases lining up with TRBD1. J gave up 4 bases and V 5 bases, and 8 bases lay outside the gene matches. CDR3 length: 15 amino acids. The germline V gene has CDR1 MNHNY and CDR2 SVGAGI (reference sequence). The CDR3, as DNA: TGTGCCAGCAGTCGCACAGGGGTAAAAGGAAACACCATATATTTT. Translated, it gives CASSRTGVKGNTIYF.

At least ten counts were recorded for this clonotype. The rearrangement links TRBV7-2 to TRBJ1-1, with a weak D call TRBD1 (5 bases). This CDR3 is built from 14 residues. Germline CDR1 is SGHTA and CDR2 is FQGNSA. The V and J ends lost 6 bases and 0 bases respectively, with 11 bases between them. The CDR3 loop is CASRLGRMNTEAFF. In DNA, the CDR3 is TGTGCCAGCAGACTGGGACGGATGAACACTGAAGCTTTCTTT.

This clonotype was seen once. The chain recombines TRBV2 with TRBJ2-6; D is unresolved. The CDR3 has 14 residues. The germline CDR1 and CDR2 sequences are SNHLY and FYNNEI. Trimming took off 7 bases at V and 4 bases at J, with 11 bases between the two ends. The DNA of the CDR3 is TGTGCCAGCACCCAATCTTACGGGGCCAACGTCCTGACTTTC. Translating gives CASTQSYGANVLTF.

The V and J genes are TRBV30 and TRBJ1-5; no clear D gene. Looked up from germline, CDR1 is GTSNPN and CDR2 is SVGIG (reference sequence). The CDR3 totals 13 residues. V dropped 3 bases and J dropped 4 bases, with 10 bases sitting between them. This chain's CDR3 is CAWRDAENQPQHF. The DNA for the CDR3 is TGTGCCTGGAGGGACGCAGAAAATCAGCCCCAGCATTTT. The variable domain in full, with the rest retrieved from reference TRBV30 and TRBJ1-5, is SQTIHQWPATLVQPVGSPLSLECTVEGTSNPNLYWYRQAAGRGLQLLFYSVGIGQISSEVPQNLSASRPQDRQFILSSKKLLLSDSGFYLCAWRDAENQPQHFGDGTRLSIL.

The rearrangement uses TRBV9 and TRBJ2-5; D uncertain. This CDR3 is built from 14 residues. Germline V lookup: CDR1 SGDLS, CDR2 YYNGEE. V was clipped by 0 bases and J by 2 bases, with 8 bases between them. CDR3 bases: TGTGCCAGCAGCGTAGGTCCAGCGCAAGAGACCCAGTACTTC. Translation gives CASSVGPAQETQYF.

In this sample, this clonotype turned up a few times. V and J are TRBV25-1 and TRBJ1-5; D not certain. The CDR3 length is 14 residues. V was clipped by 2 bases and J by 0 bases, with 5 bases between them. Per the germline V gene, CDR1 is MGHDK and CDR2 is SYGVNS. The CDR3 reads CASSERHSNQPQHF. The CDR3 nucleotides read TGTGCCAGCAGTGAAAGACATAGCAATCAGCCCCAGCATTTT.

This rearrangement joins TRBV20-1 to TRBJ2-7, with 7 bases identical to TRBD2. The CDR3 sequence is 14 residues long. Germline V gene sequence: CDR1 DFQATT, CDR2 SNEGSKA (reference sequence). The junction had 6 bases not matched to a gene; V was cut back by 1 base and J by 3 bases. The CDR3 spells CSARASRDYYEQYF. Written as DNA, the CDR3 is TGCAGTGCTAGAGCTTCCCGGGACTACTACGAGCAGTACTTC.

This clonotype came up a few times. The V gene is TRBV12-3 or TRBV12-4, the J gene TRBJ1-5; D remains unclear. Trimming removed 6 bases at V and 5 bases at J, with 17 bases between. This CDR3 has 15 amino acids. The CDR3 bases are TGTGCCAGCAGCCCCCGTCGGCTACCGTATCAGCCCCAGCATTTT. This sequence encodes CASSPRRLPYQPQHF.

This clonotype was detected only a few times. The chain links TRBV7-2 to TRBJ2-3, with a weak D call TRBD2 (5 bases). Germline V gene lookup returns CDR1 SGHTA and CDR2 FQGNSA. Trimming stripped 3 bases from V and 1 base from J, with 11 bases between. The CDR3 runs 15 residues. The CDR3 loop is CASSFTLARTDTQYF. For the CDR3, the DNA is TGTGCCAGCAGCTTTACCCTAGCCCGCACAGATACGCAGTATTTT.

The chain is built from TRBV7-9 and TRBJ1-2; D is uncertain. The length of the CDR3 is 14 residues. Germline V gene sequence: CDR1 SEHNR, CDR2 FQNEAQ (reference sequence). Deletions cut 8 bases from V and 5 bases from J, with 18 bases between. In DNA, the CDR3 is TGTGCCAGCTTTTCCGGACGGATGGGATATGGCTACACCTTC. Residues: CASFSGRMGYGYTF.